A selection of T cell receptor beta chains follows, all from one sample in a study of shared T cell receptors in the human thymus. TCRdb's copy holds only in-frame clones and misses some; the assay was immunoSEQ multiplex PCR. The table includes about 380,000 clones, more than 85% detected once. The sequenced sample consisted of thymocytes. These TCRs come from a human donor. CDR3s include the opening cysteine and the closing phenylalanine or tryptophan. Each record gives: D gene, J gene, V gene, CDR3 protein, CDR3 DNA. D genes are given only for firm matches.

TRBD1 TRBJ2-4 TRBV4-3 CASSRNTGGEENIQYF TGCGCCAGCAGCCGAAATACAGGGGGCGAGGAAAACATTCAGTACTTC
NA TRBJ2-5 TRBV7-2 CASSLGIQETQYF TGTGCCAGCAGCTTAGGCATCCAAGAGACCCAGTACTTC
NA TRBJ1-2 TRBV9 CASSVGGDYGYTF TGTGCCAGCAGCGTAGGAGGGGACTATGGCTACACCTTC
NA TRBJ1-2 TRBV4-1 CASSRDTGSGVDYGYTF TGCGCCAGCAGCCGGGATACAGGGAGTGGAGTCGATTATGGCTACACCTTC
NA TRBJ1-5 TRBV19 CASAELLPSNQPQHF TGTGCCAGCGCTGAACTGCTCCCTAGCAATCAGCCCCAGCATTTT
NA TRBJ1-3 TRBV7-2 CASSLYRVKGNTIYF TGTGCCAGCAGCTTATACAGGGTAAAAGGAAACACCATATATTTT
NA TRBJ2-3 TRBV15 CATSRGTRSWGTQYF TGTGCCACCAGCAGGGGTACTAGGAGCTGGGGGACGCAGTATTTT
NA TRBJ1-2 TRBV6-5 CASSYFPHGGFYGYTF TGTGCCAGCAGTTACTTCCCCCACGGTGGATTTTATGGCTACACCTTC
TRBD1 TRBJ1-2 TRBV5-4 CASSLAGTGYGYTF TGTGCCAGCAGCTTGGCCGGGACAGGGTATGGCTACACCTTC
TRBD1 TRBJ2-7 TRBV28 CASSLPGQNYEQYF TGTGCCAGCAGCCTTCCGGGACAGAACTACGAGCAGTACTTC
NA TRBJ2-1 TRBV30 CAWSVPRTEAPYNEQFF TGTGCCTGGAGTGTACCCAGGACAGAGGCACCCTACAATGAGCAGTTCTTC
TRBD1 TRBJ2-2 TRBV28 CASSLFTYRGQETGELFF TGTGCCAGCAGTTTGTTCACTTACAGGGGGCAAGAAACCGGGGAGCTGTTTTTT
NA TRBJ2-1 TRBV28 CASLTMGHTYNEQFF TGTGCCAGCTTAACCATGGGACACACCTACAATGAGCAGTTCTTC
TRBD1 TRBJ1-5 TRBV19 CASSFHRQGSGNQPQHF TGTGCCAGTAGTTTCCACCGACAGGGGTCGGGCAATCAGCCCCAGCATTTT
TRBD1 TRBJ1-1 TRBV30 CAWSVGPATGLGTEAFF TGTGCCTGGAGTGTAGGTCCCGCGACAGGGCTAGGCACTGAAGCTTTCTTT
TRBD1 TRBJ1-3 TRBV4-2 CASSQDRGQGTSGNTIYF TGTGCCAGCAGCCAAGATCGCGGACAGGGAACCTCTGGAAACACCATATATTTT
TRBD2 TRBJ2-1 TRBV2 CASSVGGSSYNEQFF TGTGCCAGCAGTGTCGGGGGGAGCTCCTACAATGAGCAGTTCTTC
TRBD1 TRBJ1-1 TRBV7-9 CASSPPQGLDTEAFF TGTGCCAGCAGCCCCCCACAGGGGCTGGACACTGAAGCTTTCTTT
NA TRBJ1-1 TRBV18 CASSPIRDVNTEAFF TGTGCCAGCTCACCAATCAGGGACGTGAACACTGAAGCTTTCTTT
NA TRBJ2-3 TRBV5-5 CASSLSTDTQYF TGTGCCAGCAGCTTGAGTACTGATACGCAGTATTTT
TRBD2 TRBJ2-1 TRBV30 CAWRGREGRFPGEQFF TGTGCCTGGAGAGGTCGGGAGGGCCGGTTCCCCGGTGAGCAGTTCTTC
NA TRBJ1-4 TRBV9 CASSAQDSLGATNEKLFF TGTGCCAGCAGCGCACAGGACAGCCTGGGGGCAACTAATGAAAAACTGTTTTTT
TRBD2 TRBJ2-7 TRBV6-6 CASSYPGEGSEQYF TGTGCCAGCAGTTACCCGGGGGAGGGGTCCGAGCAGTACTTC